Listed here is a single T cell receptor beta chain. The target antigen is unknown. Assay used: immunoSEQ multiplex PCR; TCRdb lists only in-frame clones, some missing. The sample lists 70,000 to 75,000 clones, roughly 78% seen once, with less than 5% in the top ten. The record originates from a study of vaccination effects on CD4 cells after COVID-19. Study-level information: Each participant received a vaccine that was either BNT162b2 or mRNA-1273, given as two doses. Findings and caveats of the study: Healthy vaccinees had only 1 of 255 vaccine-induced clones cross-react with common cold coronaviruses.

CDR3 size: 17 residues. Deletions cut 1 base from V and 0 bases from J, with 15 bases between. Germline CDR1 is MGHRA and CDR2 is YSYEKL. ViraFEST expansion of antigen-specific CD4+ T cells with viral peptide pools preceded sequencing. After less than 11 days in culture, the CD4+ T cells were isolated. None of the vaccinated had previously contracted SARS-CoV-2, and their nucleocapsid antibodies tested negative. A density of roughly 2 million PBMC per well was used; these cells were cultured with approximately 10 IU/ml IL-2 and 10 ug/ml peptides. Half-medium exchanges with IL-2 medium took place on days 3 and 7.

The sequences come from CD4+ T cells from PBMCs cultured with HCoV-OC43 spike peptides, collected before COVID-19 vaccination. Subset given: HCoV-OC43 spike overlapping peptide pool stimulation. This sequence joins TRBV4-1 and TRBJ2-5, with a possible D match to TRBD2 (5 bases). This sequence was found in a human donor who received a COVID-19 vaccine. The CDR3, as DNA: TGCGCCAGCAGCCAAGGTGGGCTAGCTGGGTACCAAGAGACCCAGTACTTC. Translated, it gives CASSQGGLAGYQETQYF.